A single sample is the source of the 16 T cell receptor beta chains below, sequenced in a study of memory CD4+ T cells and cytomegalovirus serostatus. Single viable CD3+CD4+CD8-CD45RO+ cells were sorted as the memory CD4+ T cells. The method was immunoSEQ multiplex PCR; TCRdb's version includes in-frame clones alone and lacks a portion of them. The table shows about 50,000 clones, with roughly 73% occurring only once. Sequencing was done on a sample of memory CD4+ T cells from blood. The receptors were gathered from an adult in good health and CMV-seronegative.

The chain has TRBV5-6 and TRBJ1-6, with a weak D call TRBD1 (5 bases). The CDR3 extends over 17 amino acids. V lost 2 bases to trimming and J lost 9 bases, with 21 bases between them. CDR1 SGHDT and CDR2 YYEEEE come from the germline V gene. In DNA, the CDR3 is TGTGCCAGCAGCTTATTGGGACCCCAGGCGGCCCTTTCACCCCTCCACTTT. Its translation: CASSLLGPQAALSPLHF.

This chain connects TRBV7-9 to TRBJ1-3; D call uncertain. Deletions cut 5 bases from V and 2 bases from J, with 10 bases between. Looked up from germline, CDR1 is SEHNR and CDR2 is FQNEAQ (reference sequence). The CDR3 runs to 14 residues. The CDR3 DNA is TGTGCCAGCAGCCGCGCCATGGCTGGAAACACCATATATTTT. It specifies CASSRAMAGNTIYF.

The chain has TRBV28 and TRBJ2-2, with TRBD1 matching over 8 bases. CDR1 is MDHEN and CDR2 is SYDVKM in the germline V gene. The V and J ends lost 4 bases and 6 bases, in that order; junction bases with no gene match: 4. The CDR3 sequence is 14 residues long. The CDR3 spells CASSYPGQAGELFF. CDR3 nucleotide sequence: TGTGCCAGCAGTTACCCGGGACAGGCCGGGGAGCTGTTTTTT.

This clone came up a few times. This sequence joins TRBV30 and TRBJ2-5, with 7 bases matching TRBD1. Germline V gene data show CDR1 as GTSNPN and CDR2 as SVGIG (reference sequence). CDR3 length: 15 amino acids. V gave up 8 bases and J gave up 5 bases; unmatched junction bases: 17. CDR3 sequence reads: CASSSGGSGVETQYF. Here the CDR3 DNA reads TGTGCCAGTTCTTCAGGGGGATCTGGCGTGGAGACCCAGTACTTC.

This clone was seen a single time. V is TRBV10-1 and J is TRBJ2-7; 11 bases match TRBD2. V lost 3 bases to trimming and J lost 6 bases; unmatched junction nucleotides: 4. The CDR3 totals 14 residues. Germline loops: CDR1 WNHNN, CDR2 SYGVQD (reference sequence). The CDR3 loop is CASSEGTSGGEQYF. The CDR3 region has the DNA TGCGCCAGCAGTGAAGGGACTAGCGGAGGCGAGCAGTACTTC.

CDR3 sequence reads: CAWRSQGWQQYF. The DNA for the CDR3 is TGTGCCTGGAGGTCGCAGGGATGGCAGCAGTACTTC. The chain employs TRBV30 and TRBJ2-7; weak D call: TRBD1 (5 bases). The V end was cut by 3 bases, the J end by 8 bases, with 14 bases between. Germline CDR1 GTSNPN, CDR2 SVGIG (reference sequence). This CDR3 has 12 residues.

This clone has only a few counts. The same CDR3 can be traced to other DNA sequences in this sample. CDR3 sequence: CASSERLGQETQYF. The CDR3 DNA is TGTGCCAGCAGTGAAAGACTAGGCCAAGAGACCCAGTACTTC. The chain carries TRBV2 and TRBJ2-5, with D tentatively TRBD2 (6 bases). Germline V gene data show CDR1 as SNHLY and CDR2 as FYNNEI. V dropped 2 bases and J dropped 1 base, with 8 bases sitting between them. The length of the CDR3 is 14 residues.

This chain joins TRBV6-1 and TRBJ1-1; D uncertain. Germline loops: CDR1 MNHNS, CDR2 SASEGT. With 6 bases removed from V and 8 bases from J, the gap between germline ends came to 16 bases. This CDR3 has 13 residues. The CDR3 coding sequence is TGTGCCAGCAGCCTTAGACAAATCGGGGAAGCTTTCTTT. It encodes CASSLRQIGEAFF.

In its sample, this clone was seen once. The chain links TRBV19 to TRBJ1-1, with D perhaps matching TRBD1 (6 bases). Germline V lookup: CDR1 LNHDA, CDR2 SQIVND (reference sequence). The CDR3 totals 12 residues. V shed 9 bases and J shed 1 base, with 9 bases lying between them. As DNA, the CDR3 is TGTGCCAGCGCGGACAGGAACACTGAAGCTTTCTTT. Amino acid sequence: CASADRNTEAFF.

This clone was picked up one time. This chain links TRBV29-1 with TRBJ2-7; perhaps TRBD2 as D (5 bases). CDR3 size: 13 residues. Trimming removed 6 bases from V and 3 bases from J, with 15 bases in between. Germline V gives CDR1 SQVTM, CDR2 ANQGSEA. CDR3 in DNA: TGCAGCGTGGAGGACCCAAAAAACTACGAGCAGTACTTC. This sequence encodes CSVEDPKNYEQYF.

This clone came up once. CDR3 DNA: TGTGCCAGCAGTGAACCAGGGGCGTTGGAGACCCAGTACTTC. It specifies CASSEPGALETQYF. The chain combines TRBV6-1 with TRBJ2-5, with D perhaps matching TRBD1 (6 bases). Germline-derived CDR1 and CDR2 are MNHNS and SASEGT. V was shortened by 2 bases and J by 5 bases, with 12 bases between the two germline ends. CDR3 size: 14 residues.

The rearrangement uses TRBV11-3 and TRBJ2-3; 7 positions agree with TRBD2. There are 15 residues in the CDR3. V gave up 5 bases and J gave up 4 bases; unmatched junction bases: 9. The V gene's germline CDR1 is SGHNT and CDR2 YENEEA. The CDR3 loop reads CASSDLSGDADTQYF. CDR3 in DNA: TGTGCCAGCAGCGACTTAAGCGGGGATGCAGATACGCAGTATTTT.

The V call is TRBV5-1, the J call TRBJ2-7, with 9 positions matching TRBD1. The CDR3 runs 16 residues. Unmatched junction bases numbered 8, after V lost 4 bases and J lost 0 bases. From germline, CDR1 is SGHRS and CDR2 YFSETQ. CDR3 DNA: TGCGCCAGCAGCCGAACAGGGGGCCCGGGCTCCTACGAGCAGTACTTC. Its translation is CASSRTGGPGSYEQYF.

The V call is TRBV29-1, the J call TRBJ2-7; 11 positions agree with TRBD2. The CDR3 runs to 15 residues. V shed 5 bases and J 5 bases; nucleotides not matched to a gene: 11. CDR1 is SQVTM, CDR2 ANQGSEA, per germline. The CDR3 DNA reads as TGCAGCGTTACTCGGCTAGCGGGAGGAATCGACGAGCAGTACTTC. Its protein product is CSVTRLAGGIDEQYF.

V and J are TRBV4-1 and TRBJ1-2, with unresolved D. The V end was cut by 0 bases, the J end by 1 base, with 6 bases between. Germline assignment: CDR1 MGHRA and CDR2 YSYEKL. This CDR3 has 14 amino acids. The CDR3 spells CASSQDQRNYGYTF. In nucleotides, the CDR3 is TGCGCCAGCAGCCAAGACCAACGTAACTATGGCTACACCTTC.

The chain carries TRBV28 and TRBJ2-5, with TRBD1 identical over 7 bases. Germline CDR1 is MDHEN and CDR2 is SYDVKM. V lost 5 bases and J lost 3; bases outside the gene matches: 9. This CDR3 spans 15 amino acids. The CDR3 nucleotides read TGTGCCAGCAGTGCCCGACAGGGCAGGAAAGAGACCCAGTACTTC. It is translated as CASSARQGRKETQYF.